The T cell receptor (beta chain) described here comes from a study of blood T cell repertoires in COVID-19. Study in general: Some COVID-19 samples were acute and others convalescent; all came from the United States, Italy and Spain.

Authors' processing steps: Estimation of nucleated cell counts relied on the amplification of reference gene primers. TCRdb's copy holds only in-frame clones and misses some; the assay was immunoSEQ multiplex PCR. The D gene and trimming were derived from the DNA, and the V and J assignments and clone size from that table. The data contain roughly 220,000 clones, nearly 90% of them singletons. Those designated as exposed participants met a COVID-19 case within 2 weeks before study entry. V was cut by 0 bases and J by 0 bases, with 6 bases left in between. The CDR3 has 15 amino acids. Germline lookup yields CDR1 LGHNA and CDR2 YSLEER.

The chain has TRBV4-3 and TRBJ2-1; D may be TRBD2 (5 bases). Sequencing was carried out using PBMCs or T cells enriched from blood (not recorded which). The source is a man between 25 and 39 years old who had been exposed to COVID-19. The DNA of the CDR3 is TGCGCCAGCAGCCAAGATCGGGGCTCCTACAATGAGCAGTTCTTC. Translating it yields CASSQDRGSYNEQFF.